These 2 T cell receptor beta chains came from one sample sequenced in a study of beta chain features in type 1 diabetes. Every bit of the isolated RNA underwent reverse transcription, so sequencing read expressed TCRB transcripts. Clones were read by immunoSEQ multiplex PCR, and TCRdb kept only the in-frame ones, dropping some. The data show around 140,000 clones, about 9.7% seen once. The sequenced sample was central memory CD4+ T cells from blood. Receptor source: a woman aged 35 to 49 in good health.

This clone occurred a few times. The gene calls are TRBV27 and TRBJ2-1, with 10 bases fitting TRBD2. The CDR3 is 18 residues long. The germline V gene encodes CDR1 MNHEY and CDR2 SMNVEV (reference sequence). Trimming at V came to 2 bases and at J to 0 bases, leaving 7 bases not matched to a gene. CDR3 protein: CASSLRLAGVSSYNEQFF. The CDR3 DNA is TGTGCCAGCAGTTTACGGCTAGCGGGGGTTAGCTCCTACAATGAGCAGTTCTTC.

V usage is TRBV6-5 and J usage is TRBJ1-5, with D possibly matching TRBD1 (6 bases). The CDR3 consists of 14 residues. V was shortened by 4 bases and J by 6 bases, with 13 bases between the two germline ends. CDR1 is MNHEY and CDR2 is SVGAGI in the germline V gene. DNA of the CDR3: TGTGCCAGCAGTTTTGGGGGGGCGATTCAGCCCCAGCATTTT. Its translation is CASSFGGAIQPQHF.